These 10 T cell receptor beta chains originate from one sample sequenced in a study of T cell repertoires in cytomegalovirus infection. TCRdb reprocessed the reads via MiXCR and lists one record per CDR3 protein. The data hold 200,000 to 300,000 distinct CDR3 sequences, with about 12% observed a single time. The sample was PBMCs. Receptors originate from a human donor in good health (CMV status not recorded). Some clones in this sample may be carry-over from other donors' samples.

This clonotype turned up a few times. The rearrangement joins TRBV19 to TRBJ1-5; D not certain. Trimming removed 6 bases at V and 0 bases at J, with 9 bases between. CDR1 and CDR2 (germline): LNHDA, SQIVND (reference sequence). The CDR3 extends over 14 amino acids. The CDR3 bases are TGTGCCAGTAGACCTTTGGGTAGCAATCAGCCCCAGCATTTT. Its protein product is CASRPLGSNQPQHF.

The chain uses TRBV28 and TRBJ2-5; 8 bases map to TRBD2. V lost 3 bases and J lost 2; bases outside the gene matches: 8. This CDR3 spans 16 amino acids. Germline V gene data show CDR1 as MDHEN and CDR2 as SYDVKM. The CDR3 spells CASSFSGASLQETQYF. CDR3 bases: TGTGCCAGCAGTTTTAGCGGGGCATCCTTACAAGAGACCCAGTACTTC.

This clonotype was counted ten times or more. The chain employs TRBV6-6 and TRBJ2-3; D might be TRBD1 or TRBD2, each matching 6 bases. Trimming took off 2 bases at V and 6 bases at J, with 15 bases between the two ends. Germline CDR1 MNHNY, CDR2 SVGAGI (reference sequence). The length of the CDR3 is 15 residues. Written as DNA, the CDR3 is TGTGCCAGCAGTTACCGTGGCTGGGGGGCCGATACGCAGTATTTT. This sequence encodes CASSYRGWGADTQYF.

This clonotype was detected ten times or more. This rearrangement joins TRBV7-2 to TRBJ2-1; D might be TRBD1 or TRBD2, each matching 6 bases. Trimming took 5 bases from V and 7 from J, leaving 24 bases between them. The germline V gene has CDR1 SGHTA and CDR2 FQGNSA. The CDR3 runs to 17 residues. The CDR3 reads CASSVRKGGGGLNEQFF. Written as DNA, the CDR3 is TGTGCCAGCAGCGTTCGCAAAGGGGGAGGAGGTCTAAATGAGCAGTTCTTC.

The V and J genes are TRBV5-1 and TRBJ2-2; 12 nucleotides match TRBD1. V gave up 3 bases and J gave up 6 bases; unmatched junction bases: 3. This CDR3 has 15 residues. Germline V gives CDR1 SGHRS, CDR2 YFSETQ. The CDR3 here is CASSSGQGASGELFF. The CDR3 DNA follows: TGCGCCAGCAGCTCGGGACAGGGGGCGTCCGGGGAGCTGTTTTTT.

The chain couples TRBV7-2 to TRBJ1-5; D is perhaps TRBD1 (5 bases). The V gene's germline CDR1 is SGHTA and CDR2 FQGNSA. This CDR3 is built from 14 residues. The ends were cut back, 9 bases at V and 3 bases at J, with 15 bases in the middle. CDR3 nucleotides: TGTGCCAGTTCGGGGGGATCAAACAATCAGCCCCAGCATTTT. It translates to CASSGGSNNQPQHF.

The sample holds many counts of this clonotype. As DNA, the CDR3 is TGCAGTGCTGAGTTAGGACAGACACTTCACCTCCCCTACGAGCAGTACTTC. Its translation: CSAELGQTLHLPYEQYF. V and J are TRBV20-1 and TRBJ2-7, with D perhaps matching TRBD1 (6 bases). The germline CDR1 and CDR2 sequences are DFQATT and SNEGSKA (reference sequence). This CDR3 spans 17 amino acids. V shed 5 bases and J shed 2 bases, with 25 bases lying between them.

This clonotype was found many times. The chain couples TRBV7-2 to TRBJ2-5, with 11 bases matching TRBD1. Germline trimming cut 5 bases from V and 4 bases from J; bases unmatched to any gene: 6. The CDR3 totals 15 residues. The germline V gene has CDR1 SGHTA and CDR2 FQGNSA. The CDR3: CASSPGQGEGETQYF. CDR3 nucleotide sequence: TGTGCCAGCAGCCCGGGACAGGGGGAGGGAGAGACCCAGTACTTC. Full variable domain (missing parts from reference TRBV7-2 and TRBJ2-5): GAGVSQSPSNKVTEKGKDVELRCDPISGHTALYWYRQSLGQGLEFLIYFQGNSAPDKSGLPSDRFSAERTGGSVSTLTIQRTQQEDSAVYLCASSPGQGEGETQYFGPGTRLLVL.

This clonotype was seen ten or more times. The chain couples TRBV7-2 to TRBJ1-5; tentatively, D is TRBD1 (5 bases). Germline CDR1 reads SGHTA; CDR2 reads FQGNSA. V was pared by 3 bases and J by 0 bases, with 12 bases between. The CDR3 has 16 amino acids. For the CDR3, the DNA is TGTGCCAGCAGCTTGGTGGGACGGAGTAGCAATCAGCCCCAGCATTTT. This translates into CASSLVGRSSNQPQHF. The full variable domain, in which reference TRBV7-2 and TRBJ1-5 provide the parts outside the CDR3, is GAGVSQSPSNKVTEKGKDVELRCDPISGHTALYWYRQSLGQGLEFLIYFQGNSAPDKSGLPSDRFSAERTGGSVSTLTIQRTQQEDSAVYLCASSLVGRSSNQPQHFGDGTRLSIL.

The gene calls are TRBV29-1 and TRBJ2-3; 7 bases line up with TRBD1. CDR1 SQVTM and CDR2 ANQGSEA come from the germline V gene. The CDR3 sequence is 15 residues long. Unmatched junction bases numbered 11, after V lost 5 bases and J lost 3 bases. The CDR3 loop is CSVHPDRVGTDTQYF. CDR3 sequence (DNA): TGCAGCGTTCATCCCGACAGGGTGGGGACAGATACGCAGTATTTT.